This T cell receptor (beta chain) was sequenced during a study of regulatory T cells in long-lasting Graves disease. On the study more broadly: Newly diagnosed Graves' patients took antithyroid drugs under 3 months.

The time point was: newly diagnosed GD, antithyroid drugs for less than 3 months. The TCR library was made from RNA extracted from PBMCs. Collection of peripheral blood (about 10 milliliters) was done using EDTA tubes. The authors built TCR beta libraries using iRepertoire HTBI primers and Arm-PCR of CDR3 regions. TCRdb used MiXCR to reprocess the multiplex PCR reads, holding one entry per CDR3 protein. The sample includes 360,000 or so distinct CDR3 sequences, approximately 12% of them seen just once. The CDR3 loop spans 14 amino acids. Deletions cut 5 bases from V and 2 bases from J, with 9 bases between. Germline V gives CDR1 SGHTA, CDR2 FQGNSA. These data also formed part of another study, on T cells in Graves' hyperthyroidism and ophthalmopathy. That source reports: RT-PCR in the first round (using the HTBI primer set) targeted the TCR CDR3.

The source is a woman aged 18-30 years with Graves disease. Sequencing was performed on peripheral blood mononuclear cells (PBMCs), taken at new diagnosis, from a patient treated with antithyroid drugs. V and J are TRBV7-2 and TRBJ2-2; D remains ambiguous. This CDR3 reads CASSPRANTGELFF. The CDR3 DNA follows: TGTGCCAGCAGCCCCCGGGCCAACACCGGGGAGCTGTTTTTT.